One sample yielded the 28 T cell receptor beta chains listed below, sequenced in a study of cytomegalovirus exposure and HLA in healthy donors (dated by TCRdb to about 2017). Receptor libraries were prepared by the immunoSEQ multiplex PCR assay. For the multiplex PCR, a mixture combining 60 forward primers for TCR Vbeta segments and 13 reverse primers for TCR Jbeta segments was used. In its TCRdb copy, this immuneACCESS table keeps in-frame sequences only and misses some clones. Where compared with another copy, unresolved V genes explain less than half of these, and the others have no known cause. This sample gives about 110,000 clones in total; about 80% of them show up just once. Of the sample, 7.7% falls within the top ten clones. Input material: PBMCs. The source is a woman aged 45 to 65 in good health and CMV-seropositive.

The rearrangement uses TRBV18 and TRBJ2-3, with unresolved D. Germline assignment: CDR1 KGHSH and CDR2 LQKENI. The CDR3 has 14 amino acids. The V and J ends lost 2 bases and 0 bases respectively, with 6 bases between them. In DNA, the CDR3 is TGTGCCAGCTCACCAGTCACTAGCACAGATACGCAGTATTTT. It is translated as CASSPVTSTDTQYF.

The gene calls are TRBV2 and TRBJ1-4, with 7 bases identical to TRBD1. This CDR3 is built from 14 residues. V lost 4 bases to trimming and J lost 6 bases; unmatched junction nucleotides: 5. Germline values: CDR1 SNHLY, CDR2 FYNNEI. In nucleotides, the CDR3 is TGTGCCAGCAGTGGGACAGGTTCTGATGAAAAACTGTTTTTT. The encoded protein is CASSGTGSDEKLFF.

This rearrangement joins TRBV9 to TRBJ1-4; weak D call: TRBD1 (6 bases). Germline V gene sequence: CDR1 SGDLS, CDR2 YYNGEE. Trimming left V 3 bases short and J 3 bases short, with 15 bases between. The CDR3 spans 16 residues. In DNA, the CDR3 is TGTGCCAGCAGCGGAACGAGGGGGGGGGCTAATGAAAAACTGTTTTTT. Amino acids: CASSGTRGGANEKLFF.

This clone came up a few times. The chain is built from TRBV5-6 and TRBJ1-5; 7 nucleotides agree with TRBD1. Looked up from germline, CDR1 is SGHDT and CDR2 is YYEEEE. This CDR3 is 14 amino acids long. The V segment lost 3 bases and the J segment 7 bases; nucleotides outside the gene matches: 7. CDR3 amino acids: CASSSGTEGQPQHF. CDR3 DNA: TGTGCCAGCAGCTCAGGGACAGAAGGGCAGCCCCAGCATTTT.

The V gene is TRBV10-3, the J gene TRBJ2-1; the match to TRBD2 covers 9 bases. The CDR3 length is 15 residues. V was pared by 0 bases and J by 7 bases, with 4 bases of the junction left unmatched. Per germline, CDR1 ENHRY and CDR2 SYGVKD. The CDR3 bases are TGTGCCATCAGTGAGTCGAACCTAGCGGGAAATGAGCAGTTCTTC. This codes for CAISESNLAGNEQFF.

A single count supports this clone. The CDR3 region is CASSRRGDGYGYTF. In DNA, the CDR3 is TGTGCCAGCAGCCGACGGGGGGACGGCTATGGCTACACCTTC. The V gene is TRBV4-2, the J gene TRBJ1-2; D is perhaps TRBD1 (5 bases). V was pared by 4 bases and J by 4 bases, with 13 bases between. This CDR3 comprises 14 residues. Germline V CDR1 and CDR2: LGHNA, YNFKEQ.

The J gene is TRBJ2-5, the V gene TRBV7-2, with 8 bases that match TRBD1. The end of the DNA is better explained by TRBJ2-7, so the J call may be wrong. The germline gives CDR1 SGHTA, CDR2 FQGNSA. This CDR3 spans 13 amino acids. The CDR3 DNA follows: TGTGCCAGCACCCTGACAGGGGCCTACGAGCAGTACTTC. Translation: CASTLTGAYEQYF.

This clone showed up just a few times. The chain links TRBV5-4 to TRBJ2-7; 9 bases line up with TRBD1. Germline V gene sequence: CDR1 SGHNT, CDR2 YYREEE (reference sequence). The CDR3 loop spans 14 amino acids. V lost 3 bases and J lost 2; bases outside the gene matches: 3. The CDR3, as DNA: TGTGCCAGCAGCTGGGACAGGGAAGCCTACGAGCAGTACTTC. Amino acid sequence: CASSWDREAYEQYF.

In this sample, this clone turned up once. This rearrangement joins TRBV7-2 to TRBJ1-6, with 7 bases aligning to TRBD1. V gave up 1 base and J gave up 7 bases; unmatched junction bases: 7. The CDR3 consists of 16 residues. CDR1 and CDR2 (germline): SGHTA, FQGNSA. CDR3: CASSLGVGQRNSPLHF. The CDR3 DNA is TGTGCCAGCAGCTTAGGGGTGGGACAGCGAAATTCACCCCTCCACTTT.

The genes are TRBV27 and TRBJ1-2; TRBD1 aligns across 11 bases. Germline CDR1 reads MNHEY; CDR2 reads SMNVEV (reference sequence). V lost 5 bases, J lost 3 bases, and 8 bases stayed unmatched. This CDR3 has 16 residues. CDR3 DNA: TGTGCCAGCAGTAAACTGGGACAGGGGGTATACTATGGCTACACCTTC. It specifies CASSKLGQGVYYGYTF.

The chain couples TRBV7-6 to TRBJ2-3, with 12 bases lining up with TRBD2. Trimming at V came to 5 bases and at J to 2 bases, leaving 8 bases not matched to a gene. The CDR3 covers 17 residues. In germline, CDR1 is SGHVS, CDR2 FNYEAQ. The CDR3 sequence is CASSPAGLAGLTDTQYF. CDR3 nucleotides: TGTGCCAGCAGCCCAGCCGGACTAGCGGGGCTCACAGATACGCAGTATTTT.

The V and J genes are TRBV29-1 and TRBJ1-1; D is uncertain. The CDR3 spans 11 residues. V was trimmed by 1 base and J by 3 bases, leaving 3 bases between them. Germline CDR1 and CDR2: SQVTM and ANQGSEA. Here the CDR3 DNA reads TGCAGCGTTGAAGCTGACACTGAAGCTTTCTTT. As protein: CSVEADTEAFF.

The V call is TRBV7-6, the J call TRBJ2-3; 10 nucleotides agree with TRBD1. The CDR3 totals 16 residues. Germline V lookup: CDR1 SGHVS, CDR2 FNYEAQ. The J segment lost 2 bases and the V segment lost 5 bases, leaving 7 bases of the junction unmatched. The CDR3 region has the DNA TGTGCCAGCAGCAAGGACAGGGGGTTTGTCACAGATACGCAGTATTTT. It translates to CASSKDRGFVTDTQYF.

The chain has TRBV4-1 and TRBJ2-5; 14 bases agree with TRBD2. Germline CDR1 MGHRA, CDR2 YSYEKL. V shed 3 bases and J 11 bases; nucleotides not matched to a gene: 8. This CDR3 is built from 15 residues. The chain's CDR3 is CASSHQGLAGEEQYF. CDR3 DNA sequence: TGCGCCAGCAGCCATCAGGGACTAGCGGGAGAAGAGCAGTACTTC.

This chain uses TRBV21-1 with TRBJ2-1; the table gives TRBD2 as D, unverified against the DNA. TRBV21-1 is shown as a pseudogene. The CDR3 consists of 16 residues. As DNA, the CDR3 is TGTGCCAGCAGCGTCCTTAGCGGGAAAGCCGACAATGAGCAGTTCTTC. Translation gives CASSVLSGKADNEQFF.

This clone was seen only a few times. The V and J genes are TRBV7-2 and TRBJ2-2; TRBD1 aligns across 7 bases. This CDR3 is built from 14 residues. The germline gives CDR1 SGHTA, CDR2 FQGNSA. With 2 bases clipped from V and 3 bases from J, the junction kept 0 bases outside the gene matches. The CDR3 region is CASSLQGDTGELFF. The CDR3 DNA follows: TGTGCCAGCAGCTTACAGGGGGACACCGGGGAGCTGTTTTTT.

This chain uses TRBV6-5 with TRBJ2-4; D is ambiguous. This CDR3 comprises 15 residues. The V and J ends lost 0 bases and 9 bases respectively, with 15 bases between them. Looked up from germline, CDR1 is MNHEY and CDR2 is SVGAGI. The CDR3 nucleotides read TGTGCCAGCAGTTACTCGCACGGGTTATCGTCCATTCAGTACTTC. It yields the protein CASSYSHGLSSIQYF.

The V and J genes are TRBV7-3 and TRBJ2-3; the D gene is possibly TRBD2 (6 bases). The germline V gene has CDR1 SGHTA and CDR2 FQGTGA. The V end lost 5 bases, the J end lost 5 bases, and 17 bases lay between the germline ends. The CDR3 is made up of 15 amino acids. The DNA of the CDR3 is TGTGCCAGCAGCGAACAGGCGGGGCACGTAGATACGCAGTATTTT. This encodes CASSEQAGHVDTQYF.

This clone showed up just once. The gene calls are TRBV13 and TRBJ2-7; no firm D call. With 5 bases removed from V and 3 bases from J, the gap between germline ends came to 14 bases. Germline V gene sequence: CDR1 PRHDT, CDR2 FYEKMQ (reference sequence). The CDR3 is 14 amino acids. CDR3 sequence (DNA): TGTGCCAGCAGCCAGTGGAGCAGAAACTACGAGCAGTACTTC. Translation gives CASSQWSRNYEQYF.

The sample holds a few counts of this clone. The V call is TRBV2, the J call TRBJ2-5, with D perhaps matching TRBD2 (6 bases). The last part of the DNA fits TRBJ2-7 better; the J call may be wrong. The CDR3 is made up of 13 amino acids. The germline gives CDR1 SNHLY, CDR2 FYNNEI. CDR3 sequence (DNA): TGTGCCAGCACCCTAGGACTGCGGGGCGAGCAGTACTTC. Residues: CASTLGLRGEQYF.

The table lists this clone with a count of one. This chain uses TRBV5-1 with TRBJ2-6; TRBD1 matches 9 bases. The CDR3 sequence is 15 residues long. The ends lost 8 bases at V and 0 bases at J; junction bases unmatched: 3. The germline V gene encodes CDR1 SGHRS and CDR2 YFSETQ. The CDR3 reads CASGTGSSGANVLTF. CDR3 DNA sequence: TGCGCCAGTGGGACAGGGAGCTCTGGGGCCAACGTCCTGACTTTC.

The chain links TRBV6-1 to TRBJ1-6, with D unresolved. With 5 bases removed from V and 4 bases from J, the gap between germline ends came to 9 bases. The CDR3 consists of 14 residues. Germline CDR1 reads MNHNS; CDR2 reads SASEGT. The CDR3 here is CASSLSEYNSPLHF. CDR3 coding DNA: TGTGCCAGCAGTCTGTCAGAATATAATTCACCCCTCCACTTT.

The V gene is TRBV14, the J gene TRBJ1-1; TRBD1 is a possible D gene (5 bases). V was trimmed by 0 bases and J by 11 bases, leaving 13 bases between them. Germline CDR1 SGHDN, CDR2 FVKESK. There are 13 residues in the CDR3. CDR3 protein: CASSQDRYGGAFF. DNA of the CDR3: TGTGCCAGCAGCCAAGATAGATACGGGGGGGCTTTCTTT.

The chain joins TRBV12-5 to TRBJ2-1; TRBD2 matches at 13 bases. V lost 0 bases, J lost 8 bases, and 10 bases stayed unmatched. This CDR3 spans 18 amino acids. The V gene's germline CDR1 is LGHNT and CDR2 FRNRAP. Here the CDR3 DNA reads TGTGCTAGTGGTTTGGTAAAAACCGGGACTAGCGGGGTAGATGAGCAGTTCTTC. This translates into CASGLVKTGTSGVDEQFF.

The chain joins TRBV6-7 to TRBJ1-1; 7 bases are a match to TRBD1. TRBV6-7 is sorted into the ORF group, with uncertain function. CDR3 length: 17 amino acids. The V and J ends lost 5 bases and 2 bases, in that order; junction bases with no gene match: 14. CDR3 nucleotide sequence: TGTGCCAGCAGTCCCTCCCCTCTGACAGGGCCAAACACTGAAGCTTTCTTT. It encodes CASSPSPLTGPNTEAFF.

Only one count was recorded for this clone. The CDR3 coding sequence is TGTGCCAGCAGACCCCAGGCAGGTCTCCAAGAGACCCAGTACTTC. Amino acid sequence: CASRPQAGLQETQYF. The chain has TRBV6-5 and TRBJ2-5, with D unclear. The germline gives CDR1 MNHEY, CDR2 SVGAGI. CDR3 length equals 15 residues. The V gene lost 6 bases and the J gene lost 1 base, with 15 bases spanning the gap.

This clone has more than one count but fewer than ten. This chain joins TRBV18 and TRBJ2-3; 8 nucleotides line up with TRBD2. The CDR3 consists of 13 residues. V was clipped by 5 bases and J by 6 bases; unmatched bases: 4. Germline CDR1 KGHSH, CDR2 LQKENI. CDR3 coding DNA: TGTGCCAGCTCAACGACTAGCGTGGATACGCAGTATTTT. Translating gives CASSTTSVDTQYF.

The chain combines TRBV6-1 with TRBJ1-3; 7 bases fit TRBD1. Germline CDR1 reads MNHNS; CDR2 reads SASEGT. The CDR3 spans 14 residues. V lost 8 bases, J lost 2 bases, and 6 bases stayed unmatched. The CDR3 DNA follows: TGTGCCAGCCGAAGGGGGCAACCTGGAAACACCATATATTTT. Its protein is CASRRGQPGNTIYF.